Reported below is one TCR beta chain. This sample was taken from a study of blood T cell repertoires in COVID-19. TCRdb keeps only in-frame clones here, not all; method: immunoSEQ multiplex PCR. Here the sample spans almost 65,000 clones, about 88% being singletons. With 5 bases clipped from V and 5 bases from J, the junction kept 4 bases outside the gene matches. The germline CDR1 and CDR2 sequences are SGHTA and FQGTGA. This CDR3 is built from 14 residues. The material sequenced was PBMCs or T cells enriched from blood (not recorded which). The chain is built from TRBV7-3 and TRBJ2-5; 11 bases line up with TRBD2. The clonotype comes from a woman in her forties who had recovered from COVID-19. The CDR3 spells CASSPSGGWETQYF. DNA of the CDR3: TGTGCCAGCAGCCCTAGCGGGGGGTGGGAGACCCAGTACTTC.